This TCR beta chain emerged from a study of T-cell reconstitution after alpha-beta-depleted transplantation in children. The library targeted TCRbeta and was prepared with unique molecular identifiers. TCRdb re-analysed the PCR reads in MiXCR, keeping a single row per CDR3 protein. This table has more than 400,000 distinct CDR3 sequences, about 10% appearing once. This CDR3 spans 17 amino acids. Germline loops: CDR1 SGHRS, CDR2 YFSETQ. Trimming shortened V by 0 bases and J by 9 bases, and 24 bases separated the two germline ends. Study-level points and caveats: For some patients, TCRbeta diversity was high at day 60 because of recipient T cells and thymic progenitors that survived. It was newly produced T cells that mostly accounted for T-cell counts and diversity one year after transplant.

Remarks on this clonotype: Its antigen is undetermined.

This receptor was identified in a female patient aged 2-10 years who had a stem cell transplant for aplastic anemia, so the T cells may come from the graft donor. The chain employs TRBV5-1 and TRBJ2-5, with D possibly matching TRBD2 (6 bases). The material sequenced was PBMCs, mostly from graft donor cells, taken 180 days after TCRalphabeta/CD19-depleted stem cell transplant. The CDR3 nucleotides read TGCGCCAGCAGCTTGGCCGTGTCACTCGGCGCGTGGGGGGCCCAGTACTTC. Amino acids: CASSLAVSLGAWGAQYF.